The clone carrying this TCR beta chain is classed as medium-sized. Its antigen is not identified. The data originate from a study of tumor-infiltrating lymphocytes in localized non-small cell lung cancer. Generated by immunoSEQ multiplex PCR, the TCRdb table keeps only in-frame clones and is missing some. This table has 9,500 to 15,000 clones, over 70% appearing once. Points from the study as a whole: Recurrence-free survival showed no association with tumor T-cell fraction. Immunotypes IM1 and IM2 had similar TCR-derived T-cell fractions.

In germline, CDR1 is SNHLY, CDR2 FYNNEI. V gave up 6 bases and J gave up 13 bases, with 16 bases separating them. There are 12 residues in the CDR3. V is TRBV2 and J is TRBJ1-5; D might be TRBD1 (5 bases). Sequenced material: lung tumor tissue. The TCR originated in a human donor with non-small cell lung cancer. This CDR3 reads CASREGMGGQHF. The DNA for the CDR3 is TGTGCCAGCAGAGAGGGTATGGGGGGACAGCATTTT.